These 8 T cell receptor beta chains came from one sample sequenced in a study of blood T cell repertoires in COVID-19. TCRdb keeps only in-frame clones here, not all; method: immunoSEQ multiplex PCR. In the table there are about 140,000 clones, 80% of which are singletons. The sequenced material came from peripheral blood. All receptors come from a man in his 70s who had recovered from COVID-19.

The chain employs TRBV20-1 and TRBJ2-7; 14 bases align to TRBD2. V lost 6 bases, J lost 2 bases, and 9 bases stayed unmatched. The CDR3 has 16 amino acids. CDR1 and CDR2 (germline): DFQATT, SNEGSKA (reference sequence). The CDR3 reads CSASGTSGRIPYEQYF. CDR3 nucleotide sequence: TGCAGTGCGAGTGGGACTAGCGGGAGAATCCCCTACGAGCAGTACTTC.

The chain combines TRBV7-2 with TRBJ1-1, with D hard to call. Per the germline V gene, CDR1 is SGHTA and CDR2 is FQGNSA. The length of the CDR3 is 12 residues. Trimming shortened V by 1 base and J by 14 bases, and 14 bases separated the two germline ends. This CDR3 reads CASSLVETRFFF. In DNA, the CDR3 is TGTGCCAGCAGCTTAGTAGAGACACGATTCTTCTTT.

This clone came up a few times. The CDR3 spells CASSIGPSGYTDTQYF. The CDR3 DNA sequence: TGTGCCAGTAGTATAGGACCTAGCGGATACACAGATACGCAGTATTTT. The chain employs TRBV19 and TRBJ2-3; TRBD2 matches 7 bases. The ends lost 1 base at V and 2 bases at J; junction bases unmatched: 6. CDR1 is LNHDA and CDR2 is SQIVND in the germline V gene (reference sequence). This CDR3 is 16 amino acids long.

The rearrangement links TRBV5-1 to TRBJ1-1; TRBD1 might be the D (6 bases). This CDR3 region has 15 residues. V was cut by 2 bases and J by 3 bases, with 14 bases left in between. From germline, CDR1 is SGHRS and CDR2 YFSETQ. The CDR3 loop reads CASSFDLKGDTEAFF. DNA for the CDR3: TGCGCCAGCAGCTTTGATCTAAAGGGGGACACTGAAGCTTTCTTT.

V gene TRBV29-1 combines with J gene TRBJ2-7; D unresolved. V gave up 0 bases and J gave up 1 base, with 10 bases separating them. From germline, CDR1 is SQVTM and CDR2 ANQGSEA. The length of the CDR3 is 14 residues. The CDR3 nucleotides are TGCAGCGTTGAAGATGCCGGTGAATCCTACGAGCAGTACTTC. This sequence encodes CSVEDAGESYEQYF.

V and J are TRBV5-1 and TRBJ1-1; 9 positions match TRBD1. Germline V gene data show CDR1 as SGHRS and CDR2 as YFSETQ. V shed 4 bases, J shed 7 bases, and the junction held 11 bases outside the gene matches. The CDR3 spans 15 residues. CDR3 DNA: TGCGCCAGCAGCAAACTACAGGGGGCAGCCCTTGAAGCTTTCTTT. Translated: CASSKLQGAALEAFF.

V gene TRBV4-1 combines with J gene TRBJ2-1; D is possibly TRBD1 (6 bases). This CDR3 spans 15 amino acids. With 0 bases removed from V and 8 bases from J, the gap between germline ends came to 14 bases. Germline CDR1 MGHRA, CDR2 YSYEKL. The CDR3 reads CASSQETTYRDEQFF. DNA for the CDR3: TGCGCCAGCAGCCAAGAAACTACCTACAGGGATGAGCAGTTCTTC.

The V call is TRBV2, the J call TRBJ1-1; D uncertain. The CDR3 is 12 amino acids. V was shortened by 6 bases and J by 2 bases, with 7 bases between the two germline ends. Germline-derived CDR1 and CDR2 are SNHLY and FYNNEI. The DNA for the CDR3 is TGTGCCAGCAGGCGAGGTAACACTGAAGCTTTCTTT. Translation: CASRRGNTEAFF. Supplemented by reference TRBV2 and TRBJ1-1, the full variable domain reads EPEVTQTPSHQVTQMGQEVILRCVPISNHLYFYWYRQILGQKVEFLVSFYNNEISEKSEIFDDQFSVERPDGSNFTLKIRSTKLEDSAMYFCASRRGNTEAFFGQGTRLTVV.